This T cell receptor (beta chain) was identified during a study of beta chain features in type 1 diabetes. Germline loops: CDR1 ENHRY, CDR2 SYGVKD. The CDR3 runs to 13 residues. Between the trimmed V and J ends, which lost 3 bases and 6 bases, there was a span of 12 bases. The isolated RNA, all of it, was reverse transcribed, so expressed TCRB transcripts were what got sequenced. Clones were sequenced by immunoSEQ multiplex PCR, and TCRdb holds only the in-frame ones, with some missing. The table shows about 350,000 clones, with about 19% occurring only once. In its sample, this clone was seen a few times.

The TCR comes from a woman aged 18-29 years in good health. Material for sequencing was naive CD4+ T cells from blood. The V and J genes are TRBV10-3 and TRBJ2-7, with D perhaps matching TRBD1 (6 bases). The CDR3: CAISDRGEGEQYF. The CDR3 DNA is TGTGCCATCAGTGACAGGGGAGAAGGCGAGCAGTACTTC.